This T cell receptor (beta chain) was captured by sequencing in a study of regulatory T cells in long-lasting Graves disease. Study information: With positive TSH receptor antibodies and over 5 years of antithyroid drugs, Graves' disease was considered persistent.

iRepertoire HTBI primers and Arm-PCR of CDR3 regions built TCR beta libraries. Via MiXCR, TCRdb re-called the multiplex PCR reads, giving one row per CDR3 protein. The repertoire consists of some 280,000 distinct CDR3 sequences, with roughly a fifth occurring once and the leading ten covering around 50%. Time point defined: persistent/refractory GD, antithyroid drugs over 5 years with positive TRAb. Construction of the TCR library relied on RNA isolated from PBMCs. Here the sequenced sample was peripheral blood mononuclear cells (PBMCs), taken when the disease was refractory, from a patient treated with antithyroid drugs. The TCR sequence derives from a female donor with Graves disease.

CDR3 in DNA: TGTGCCAGCAGCTTGACAGGAGACCCTGTAGATACGCAGTATTTT. Amino acid sequence: CASSLTGDPVDTQYF. This sequence joins TRBV7-9 and TRBJ2-3; TRBD1 might be the D (6 bases). CDR3 length: 15 residues. The germline gives CDR1 SEHNR, CDR2 FQNEAQ (reference sequence). Deletions cut 3 bases from V and 5 bases from J, with 15 bases between. Full variable domain (remainder filled in from reference TRBV7-9 and TRBJ2-3): DTGVSQNPRHKITKRGQNVTFRCDPISEHNRLYWYRQTLGQGPEFLTYFQNEAQLEKSRLLSDRFSAERPKGSFSTLEIQRTEQGDSAMYLCASSLTGDPVDTQYFGPGTRLTVL.